The 24 T cell receptor beta chains in this list originate from one sample, sequenced in a study of blood T cells in healthy people across ages. For the second PCR, which ran for about 7 to 11 cycles, a sample-barcoded 5' primer and a J-beta primer mix were used. TCRdb fed the 5' RACE reads into MiXCR, producing one record per CDR3 protein. The repertoire holds 710,000 or so distinct CDR3 sequences, with about a fifth as singletons. The sample consisted of blood. The origin of the receptors is a man aged 70 or older in good health.

This chain connects TRBV4-2 to TRBJ2-5; TRBD2 agrees at 8 bases. Germline CDR1 LGHNA, CDR2 YNFKEQ. After removal of 2 bases from V and 1 base from J, the junction contained 6 bases not matched to a gene. The CDR3 runs 16 residues. This CDR3 is CASSQSGGARQETQYF. The CDR3 DNA reads TGTGCCAGCAGCCAAAGCGGGGGTGCGCGCCAAGAGACCCAGTACTTC.

This clonotype is a singleton in its sample. Because it lacks the conserved phenylalanine or tryptophan at the end, this CDR3 is likely a read error. The chain carries TRBV13 and TRBJ1-1; D might be TRBD1 (6 bases). Germline CDR1 reads PRHDT; CDR2 reads FYEKMQ (reference sequence). The CDR3 is 15 residues long. V was shortened by 3 bases and J by 3 bases, with 14 bases between the two germline ends. The DNA for the CDR3 is TGTGCCAGCAGCTTCTCACCAGGGGCCCACACTGAAGCTTTCTTA. It is translated as CASSFSPGAHTEAFL.

V is TRBV5-5 and J is TRBJ1-3; D remains ambiguous. CDR3 length equals 14 residues. Trimming pared 3 bases from V and 0 bases from J, leaving 7 bases between. The germline CDR1 and CDR2 sequences are SGHKS and YYEKEE (reference sequence). CDR3 protein: CASSWYSSGNTIYF. The CDR3 DNA follows: TGTGCCAGCAGCTGGTACAGCTCTGGAAACACCATATATTTT. The complete variable domain, with remaining parts taken from reference TRBV5-5 and TRBJ1-3, reads DAGVTQSPTHLIKTRGQQVTLRCSPISGHKSVSWYQQVLGQGPQFIFQYYEKEERGRGNFPDRFSARQFPNYSSELNVNALLLGDSALYLCASSWYSSGNTIYFGEGSWLTVV.

This rearrangement joins TRBV19 to TRBJ1-2, with 8 positions matching TRBD1. Germline values: CDR1 LNHDA, CDR2 SQIVND (reference sequence). V was clipped by 3 bases and J by 5 bases; unmatched bases: 5. This CDR3 has 14 amino acids. CDR3 sequence reads: CASSIPWTGYGYTF. In nucleotides, the CDR3 is TGTGCCAGTAGTATTCCCTGGACAGGGTATGGCTACACCTTC.

The sample holds many counts of this clonotype. The chain couples TRBV7-8 to TRBJ2-5, with TRBD2 identical over 10 bases. J lost 2 bases, V lost 2 bases, and 11 bases had no gene match. The CDR3 totals 18 residues. Germline values: CDR1 SGHVS, CDR2 FQNEAQ. The CDR3 here is CASSLFLRTSGDQETQYF. DNA of the CDR3: TGTGCCAGCAGCTTATTTCTCCGAACTAGCGGGGATCAAGAGACCCAGTACTTC.

This rearrangement joins TRBV20-1 to TRBJ2-3; 12 bases match TRBD2. V lost 5 bases to trimming and J lost 0 bases; unmatched junction nucleotides: 6. This CDR3 is built from 16 residues. Per the germline V gene, CDR1 is DFQATT and CDR2 is SNEGSKA (reference sequence). DNA of the CDR3: TGCAGTGCTCCATTACTAGCGGGGGGTAGCACAGATACGCAGTATTTT. Protein sequence: CSAPLLAGGSTDTQYF.

The chain uses TRBV6-2 or TRBV6-3 and TRBJ1-2, with TRBD1 matching over 7 bases. J lost 8 bases, V lost 7 bases, and 13 bases had no gene match. The CDR3 length is 14 residues. Germline V lookup: CDR1 MNHEY, CDR2 SVGEGT. This chain's CDR3 is CASTIRQGRRGYTF. CDR3 sequence (DNA): TGTGCCAGCACCATAAGACAGGGACGGCGCGGCTACACCTTC.

This clonotype has more than one count but fewer than ten. This chain links TRBV3-1 with TRBJ2-3, with 13 bases matching TRBD2. Germline CDR1 and CDR2: LGHDT and YNNKEL (reference sequence). This CDR3 region has 16 residues. With 4 bases clipped from V and 4 bases from J, the junction kept 5 bases outside the gene matches. DNA for the CDR3: TGTGCCAGCAGCCCTTGGACTAGCGGGAGCCCAGATACGCAGTATTTT. Its translation is CASSPWTSGSPDTQYF.

The sample holds a few counts of this clonotype. V and J are TRBV19 and TRBJ2-1; D is undetermined. Germline V lookup: CDR1 LNHDA, CDR2 SQIVND (reference sequence). The CDR3 runs to 15 residues. V was clipped by 7 bases and J by 1 base, with 14 bases between them. The CDR3 sequence: CASKVGYQSYNEQFF. CDR3 bases: TGTGCCAGTAAAGTGGGCTACCAATCCTACAATGAGCAGTTCTTC.

This clonotype was counted between two and nine times. The gene calls are TRBV5-6 and TRBJ2-5; TRBD1 is a possible D gene (6 bases). The CDR3 spans 16 residues. Germline loops: CDR1 SGHDT, CDR2 YYEEEE. Trimming cost V 2 bases and J 0 bases, with 14 bases left between them. The CDR3 is CASSLMGAKDQETQYF. As DNA, the CDR3 is TGTGCCAGCAGCTTAATGGGGGCGAAAGACCAAGAGACCCAGTACTTC.

This clonotype was observed a handful of times. V usage is TRBV4-3 and J usage is TRBJ2-5; D gene ambiguous. The V end was cut by 4 bases, the J end by 5 bases, with 11 bases between. Germline assignment: CDR1 LGHNA and CDR2 YSLEER. The CDR3 length is 13 residues. CDR3 protein: CASSRQLGETQYF. CDR3 in DNA: TGCGCCAGCAGCCGCCAGCTGGGGGAGACCCAGTACTTC.

To note about this clonotype: Because the CDR3 is missing its conserved closing phenylalanine or tryptophan, this is likely a read error. The limits of the CDR3 on the DNA are not certain, so only TCRdb's listed CDR3 is given. The chain joins TRBV20-1 to TRBJ2-1; the table's D gene call, TRBD2, was not cross checked with the DNA. Germline loops: CDR1 DFQATT, CDR2 SNEGSKA (reference sequence). The length of the CDR3 is 12 amino acids, counting both ends. CDR3 residues: CSARDLTRRLYL.

The table lists this clonotype with a few counts. V is TRBV29-1 and J is TRBJ1-2; D perhaps matches TRBD1 (5 bases). Looked up from germline, CDR1 is SQVTM and CDR2 is ANQGSEA. Deletions cut 6 bases from V and 1 base from J, with 18 bases between. The CDR3 runs to 15 residues. The CDR3 sequence is CSVRGGDRYNYGYTF. CDR3 DNA: TGCAGCGTCCGAGGAGGTGACAGATATAACTATGGCTACACCTTC.

The sample holds a few counts of this clonotype. The genes are TRBV20-1 and TRBJ2-5; no reliable D call. The germline CDR1 and CDR2 sequences are DFQATT and SNEGSKA (reference sequence). Deletions cut 6 bases from V and 1 base from J, with 12 bases between. The CDR3 has 13 residues. CDR3 in DNA: TGCAGTGCGCCCGGACGGAGCCAAGAGACCCAGTACTTC. Translated: CSAPGRSQETQYF.

This clonotype was found a few times. The chain links TRBV24-1 to TRBJ2-3; 9 bases are shared with TRBD1. The CDR3 is 18 amino acids. Per the germline V gene, CDR1 is KGHDR and CDR2 is SFDVKD. Losses at the gene ends were 3 bases for V and 4 bases for J; bases not matched to a gene: 13. The CDR3: CATSDPTSGTGLADTQYF. For the CDR3, the DNA is TGTGCCACCAGTGATCCGACCTCCGGGACAGGGCTGGCAGATACGCAGTATTTT.

This clonotype was seen ten or more times. This chain joins TRBV7-9 and TRBJ1-5; no clear D. The CDR3 contains 13 residues. Trimming took 8 bases from V and 3 from J, leaving 11 bases between them. Germline-derived CDR1 and CDR2 are SEHNR and FQNEAQ (reference sequence). CDR3 region: CASSFGANQPQHF. Here the CDR3 DNA reads TGTGCCAGCTCTTTCGGAGCCAATCAGCCCCAGCATTTT.

The chain links TRBV24-1 to TRBJ2-3, with 7 positions matching TRBD2. V trimming: 3 bases; J trimming: 3 bases; junction bases outside the gene matches: 8. This CDR3 is 16 amino acids long. Germline assignment: CDR1 KGHDR and CDR2 SFDVKD. The CDR3 coding sequence is TGTGCCACCAGTGATCCTCTAGCGGTCGGAACAGATACGCAGTATTTT. Residues: CATSDPLAVGTDTQYF.

In its sample, this clonotype was seen a few times. The chain has TRBV20-1 and TRBJ1-1; D is possibly TRBD1 (5 bases). The CDR3 runs to 12 residues. CDR1 is DFQATT, CDR2 SNEGSKA, per germline (reference sequence). CDR3 region: CRGTADDTEAFF. CDR3 DNA sequence: TGCAGGGGGACGGCCGATGACACTGAAGCTTTCTTT.

The genes are TRBV12-3 or TRBV12-4 and TRBJ2-7; D remains unclear. The CDR3 is 14 amino acids. The V end lost 6 bases, the J end lost 2 bases, and 14 bases lay between the germline ends. This CDR3 is CASSPGIRAYEQYF. CDR3 sequence (DNA): TGTGCCAGCAGCCCGGGCATTCGGGCCTACGAGCAGTACTTC.

The chain carries TRBV19 and TRBJ2-7; TRBD1 agrees at 11 bases. The germline V gene encodes CDR1 LNHDA and CDR2 SQIVND (reference sequence). The J segment lost 3 bases and the V segment lost 10 bases, leaving 8 bases of the junction unmatched. The CDR3 loop spans 14 amino acids. The CDR3 sequence: CANFGTGGFYEQYV. The CDR3 nucleotides read TGTGCCAACTTTGGGACAGGGGGATTCTACGAGCAGTACGTC.

This clonotype has more than one count but fewer than ten. This rearrangement joins TRBV9 to TRBJ1-2, with TRBD1 matching 9 bases. Germline V gene sequence: CDR1 SGDLS, CDR2 YYNGEE. This CDR3 comprises 22 residues. V dropped 4 bases and J dropped 9; count of bases not matched to a gene: 34. This CDR3 reads CASSPYGTLTRDREPRIGRYTF. The CDR3 bases are TGTGCCAGCAGCCCATATGGTACGTTAACCCGGGACAGGGAGCCTCGAATCGGTCGCTACACCTTC.

This clonotype was found a few times. For the CDR3, the DNA is TGTGCCAGCAGCCCCGCGGGACACTTCACAGATACGCAGTATTTT. The encoded protein is CASSPAGHFTDTQYF. V and J are TRBV6-1 and TRBJ2-3; perhaps D is TRBD1 or TRBD2 (6 bases each). This CDR3 is built from 15 residues. V was pared by 6 bases and J by 2 bases, with 15 bases between. CDR1 and CDR2 (germline): MNHNS, SASEGT.

The chain carries TRBV3-1 and TRBJ1-2, with a possible D match to TRBD1 (6 bases). The germline CDR1 and CDR2 sequences are LGHDT and YNNKEL (reference sequence). Trimming removed 2 bases at V and 3 bases at J, with 10 bases between. The CDR3 length is 14 residues. The CDR3 sequence: CASSQRAGDYGYTF. The CDR3 DNA sequence: TGTGCCAGCAGCCAAAGGGCAGGGGACTATGGCTACACCTTC.

This clonotype has at least ten counts. The rearrangement links TRBV20-1 to TRBJ2-1, with D maybe TRBD1 (6 bases). The ends were cut back, 8 bases at V and 3 bases at J, with 20 bases in the middle. This CDR3 is 15 amino acids long. Germline-derived CDR1 and CDR2 are DFQATT and SNEGSKA (reference sequence). The DNA for the CDR3 is TGCAGTCAGACAGGCGGCCCGGTTTTCTACAATGAGCAGTTCTTC. Its protein product is CSQTGGPVFYNEQFF.